The clone carrying this T cell receptor (beta chain) was seen a few times. Its antigen is not identified. One junction end does not reproduce the germline sequence, and a read error may be involved. The PCR employed 60 Vbeta primers together with 13 Jbeta primers. TCRdb's table, derived via immunoSEQ multiplex PCR, lists solely in-frame clones and lacks some. The sample lists over 35,000 clones, approximately 77% seen once, with 1.4% in the top ten. The data originate from a study of cytomegalovirus exposure and HLA in healthy donors. Study-level background: Most genotyped donors, 81% of more than 300, had Caucasian-associated genetic ancestry. Study outcomes and limitations: TCR association rates varied by HLA locus in a later analysis, with DRB1 highest and HLA-C lowest. High sensitivity and specificity were reportedly achieved when the classifier diagnosed cytomegalovirus status.

Unrecorded immune exposure was likely among donors, who were nominally healthy when sampled. The length of the CDR3 is 15 residues. The germline CDR1 and CDR2 sequences are SGHRS and YFSETQ. Input material: PBMCs. The V gene is TRBV5-1, the J gene TRBJ2-7; D gene unclear. The TCR was taken from a man aged 25 to 40 in good health and CMV-seronegative. The DNA of the CDR3 is TGCGCCAGCAGCTTGAGCGCGGCACCCTCCCACGAGCAGTACTTC. It encodes CASSLSAAPSHEQYF. The full variable domain, with the rest looked up from reference TRBV5-1 and TRBJ2-7, is KAGVTQTPRYLIKTRGQQVTLSCSPISGHRSVSWYQQTPGQGLQFLFEYFSETQRNKGNFPGRFSGRQFSNSRSEMNVSTLELGDSALYLCASSLSAAPSHEQYFGPGTRLTVT.